The 20 T cell receptor beta chains reported below all come from one sample, sequenced in a study of identical twins. TCRdb analysed the 5' RACE reads with MiXCR anew, one entry per CDR3 protein. The sample lists a few hundred thousand distinct CDR3 sequences, under 12% occurring once. The sequencing input was memory T cells sorted from blood. Source of these receptors: a man in his fifties or sixties in good health.

This clonotype was seen at least ten times. The V gene is TRBV19, the J gene TRBJ2-1; D unresolved. The CDR3 totals 17 residues. Germline CDR1 LNHDA, CDR2 SQIVND (reference sequence). The ends were cut back, 5 bases at V and 0 bases at J, with 17 bases in the middle. CDR3 amino acids: CASSGPSGPYSYNEQFF. The CDR3 coding sequence is TGTGCCAGTAGTGGACCGTCGGGCCCCTACTCCTACAATGAGCAGTTCTTC.

This clonotype was detected only once. The V and J genes are TRBV18 and TRBJ2-7; D gene ambiguous. The CDR3 sequence is 14 residues long. From germline, CDR1 is KGHSH and CDR2 LQKENI. V lost 0 bases and J lost 1, with 7 bases in between. The CDR3 reads CASSPPGGSYEQYF. DNA of the CDR3: TGTGCCAGCTCACCACCGGGTGGTTCCTACGAGCAGTACTTC.

This clonotype was seen more than once but under ten times. The chain recombines TRBV5-1 with TRBJ1-1; possibly TRBD1 for D (5 bases). V was trimmed by 0 bases and J by 2 bases, leaving 11 bases between them. The germline gives CDR1 SGHRS, CDR2 YFSETQ. This CDR3 spans 15 amino acids. The CDR3 sequence is CASSLGGTQNTEAFF. In DNA form, the CDR3 reads TGCGCCAGCAGCTTGGGCGGGACCCAAAACACTGAAGCTTTCTTT.

This clonotype was counted at least ten times. The rearrangement uses TRBV11-2 and TRBJ2-7; D tentatively reads TRBD1 or TRBD2 (5 bases each). CDR1 and CDR2 (germline): SGHAT, FQNNGV. The CDR3 has 13 residues. Trimming removed 5 bases at V and 3 bases at J, with 11 bases between. The CDR3 DNA sequence: TGTGCCAGCAGCACCGGGACGCTCTACGAGCAGTACTTC. Protein product: CASSTGTLYEQYF.

This chain connects TRBV12-3 or TRBV12-4 to TRBJ2-5; a weak D match, TRBD2 (6 bases). V was clipped by 6 bases and J by 5 bases, with 13 bases between them. The CDR3 spans 13 residues. The CDR3 region has the DNA TGTGCCAGCAGCAGCGGAGGGATTGAGACCCAGTACTTC. As protein: CASSSGGIETQYF.

The J gene is TRBJ2-3, the V gene TRBV30; 9 bases align to TRBD2. In germline, CDR1 is GTSNPN, CDR2 SVGIG (reference sequence). This CDR3 region has 18 residues. The ends lost 1 base at V and 1 base at J; junction bases unmatched: 12. The CDR3 DNA is TGTGCCTGGAGTGGGGGCGCGGGAGGGCCTGGGGGCACAGATACGCAGTATTTT. Amino acid sequence: CAWSGGAGGPGGTDTQYF.

This clonotype was detected only a few times. V is TRBV5-5 and J is TRBJ2-7; D remains ambiguous. Germline-derived CDR1 and CDR2 are SGHKS and YYEKEE (reference sequence). The CDR3 is 14 amino acids. The germline V and J ends were trimmed by 0 bases and 0 bases, with 7 bases remaining between them. The CDR3 DNA follows: TGTGCCAGCAGCTTGGCTTCCCTCTCCTACGAGCAGTACTTC. Its protein is CASSLASLSYEQYF.

This clonotype has a handful of counts. The chain carries TRBV5-1 and TRBJ2-7; the match to TRBD2 covers 12 bases. The CDR3 is made up of 17 amino acids. V shed 1 base and J 8 bases; nucleotides not matched to a gene: 13. Germline V gene data show CDR1 as SGHRS and CDR2 as YFSETQ. CDR3: CASSLQASGRAGSQQYF. The CDR3 coding sequence is TGCGCCAGCAGCTTGCAGGCTAGCGGGAGGGCCGGTTCCCAGCAGTACTTC.

In this sample, this clonotype turned up a few times. The V gene is TRBV6-2 or TRBV6-3, the J gene TRBJ2-5, with a weak D call TRBD1 (6 bases). Germline loops: CDR1 MNHEY, CDR2 SVGEGT. Trimming shortened V by 4 bases and J by 3 bases, and 12 bases separated the two germline ends. The CDR3 runs 14 residues. CDR3 protein: CASSSRQDEETQYF. CDR3 DNA: TGTGCCAGCAGTTCCCGACAGGACGAAGAGACCCAGTACTTC.

In this sample, this clonotype turned up once. The chain links TRBV12-3 or TRBV12-4 to TRBJ1-4; no clear D gene. This CDR3 is 14 amino acids long. The ends were cut back, 6 bases at V and 8 bases at J, with 16 bases in the middle. The CDR3 region has the DNA TGTGCCAGCAGCTCCCAGGAGGCGGGAGAAAAACTGTTTTTT. Translated, it gives CASSSQEAGEKLFF.

This clonotype was counted at least ten times. The chain combines TRBV3-1 with TRBJ1-2; 7 nucleotides align to TRBD1. With V trimmed by 0 bases and J by 8 bases, 9 bases remained unmatched. CDR1 and CDR2 (germline): LGHDT, YNNKEL (reference sequence). This CDR3 contains 15 residues. DNA of the CDR3: TGTGCCAGCAGCCAAGATCACAGGGGTTTCAGGGGCTACACCTTC. It encodes CASSQDHRGFRGYTF.

This clonotype was detected many times. This chain connects TRBV12-3 or TRBV12-4 to TRBJ2-1; D is unresolved. The CDR3 is made up of 14 amino acids. V was pared by 3 bases and J by 5 bases, with 11 bases between. The CDR3 DNA follows: TGTGCCAGCAGTTTCCTTAGGATGGACAATGAGCAGTTCTTC. Translating gives CASSFLRMDNEQFF.

The sample holds many counts of this clonotype. The chain uses TRBV7-2 and TRBJ2-1, with D perhaps TRBD1 or TRBD2 (6 bases each). The germline gives CDR1 SGHTA, CDR2 FQGNSA. The CDR3 is 15 residues long. The V end lost 0 bases, the J end lost 6 bases, and 12 bases lay between the germline ends. The CDR3 coding sequence is TGTGCCAGCAGCTTAGCGCCTCGGGGGCCCAATGAGCAGTTCTTC. It translates to CASSLAPRGPNEQFF.

The rearrangement joins TRBV12-3 or TRBV12-4 to TRBJ1-2; D is undetermined. This CDR3 has 12 amino acids. Trimming removed 1 base at V and 8 bases at J, with 8 bases between. CDR3 bases: TGTGCCAGCAGTTTAGGGTCGTTAGGCTACACCTTC. Translating gives CASSLGSLGYTF.

This clonotype was found many times. DNA of the CDR3: TGCGCCAGCAGCTTGGGACAGGGGATAGATACGCAGTATTTT. Translation gives CASSLGQGIDTQYF. This chain uses TRBV5-1 with TRBJ2-3; TRBD1 matches 8 bases. V trimming: 0 bases; J trimming: 5 bases; junction bases outside the gene matches: 2. The CDR3 runs to 14 residues. Looked up from germline, CDR1 is SGHRS and CDR2 is YFSETQ.

This clonotype showed up just a few times. The chain employs TRBV28 and TRBJ2-1, with 12 bases aligning to TRBD2. V was clipped by 5 bases and J by 7 bases; unmatched bases: 6. The CDR3 spans 15 residues. The germline V gene has CDR1 MDHEN and CDR2 SYDVKM. The CDR3: CASSLSSGRVNEQFF. CDR3 sequence (DNA): TGTGCCAGCAGTCTATCTAGCGGGAGGGTTAATGAGCAGTTCTTC.

This clonotype was recorded a few times. The gene calls are TRBV4-1 and TRBJ1-1; D may be TRBD1 (5 bases). Germline values: CDR1 MGHRA, CDR2 YSYEKL. Trimming cost V 2 bases and J 7 bases, with 11 bases left between them. The CDR3 runs 13 residues. The CDR3 here is CASSQRDGLEAFF. The CDR3 coding sequence is TGCGCCAGCAGCCAACGGGACGGACTTGAAGCTTTCTTT.

This CDR3 is CASSIGGNQPQHF. CDR3 sequence (DNA): TGTGCCAGTAGTATTGGGGGAAATCAGCCCCAGCATTTT. The chain combines TRBV19 with TRBJ1-5; a weak D match, TRBD1 (5 bases). Germline loops: CDR1 LNHDA, CDR2 SQIVND (reference sequence). CDR3 length: 13 residues. The germline V and J ends were trimmed by 3 bases and 4 bases, with 7 bases remaining between them.

Many counts were recorded for this clonotype. This chain links TRBV11-2 with TRBJ2-7, with D unresolved. Germline lookup yields CDR1 SGHAT and CDR2 FQNNGV. V was shortened by 8 bases and J by 5 bases, with 13 bases between the two germline ends. The CDR3 consists of 12 residues. The CDR3 reads CASFDPSDEQYF. CDR3 sequence (DNA): TGTGCCAGCTTTGACCCCTCGGACGAGCAGTACTTC.

This clonotype was seen ten or more times. The chain couples TRBV7-8 to TRBJ1-2; 8 bases agree with TRBD1. Trimming at V came to 5 bases and at J to 4 bases, leaving 3 bases not matched to a gene. Germline values: CDR1 SGHVS, CDR2 FQNEAQ. There are 13 residues in the CDR3. The CDR3 sequence: CASSKDRVYGYTF. CDR3 bases: TGTGCCAGCAGCAAGGACAGGGTCTATGGCTACACCTTC.